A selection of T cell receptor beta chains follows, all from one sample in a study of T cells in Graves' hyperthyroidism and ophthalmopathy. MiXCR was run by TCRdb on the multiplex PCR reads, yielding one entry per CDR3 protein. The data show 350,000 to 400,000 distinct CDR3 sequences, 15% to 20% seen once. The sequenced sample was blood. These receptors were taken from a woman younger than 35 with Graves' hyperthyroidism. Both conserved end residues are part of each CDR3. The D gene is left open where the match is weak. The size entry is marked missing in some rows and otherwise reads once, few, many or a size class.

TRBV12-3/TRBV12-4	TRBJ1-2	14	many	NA	TGTGCCAGCAGTTTGGGTCGGTATAACTATGGCTACACCTTC	CASSLGRYNYGYTF
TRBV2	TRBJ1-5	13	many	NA	TGTGCCAGCACCTCCGAGGGGGAAAAGCCCCAGCATTTT	CASTSEGEKPQHF
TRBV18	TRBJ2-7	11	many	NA	TGTGCCAGCTCACCCCAGAGAGAGCAGTACTTC	CASSPQREQYF
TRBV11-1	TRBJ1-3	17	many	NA	TGTGCCAGCAGCTTACCCCCAACAGTCTCCTCTGGAAACACCATATATTTT	CASSLPPTVSSGNTIYF
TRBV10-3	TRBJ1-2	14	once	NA	TGTGCCATCAGTTTATTAGGGACTAACTATGGCTACACCTTC	CAISLLGTNYGYTF
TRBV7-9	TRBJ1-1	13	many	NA	TGTGCCAGCAGTTTTGGGGTATACACTGAAGCTTTCTTT	CASSFGVYTEAFF
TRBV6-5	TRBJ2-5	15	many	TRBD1	TGTGCCAGCAGTTACGGGGGACAGGGAAAGGAGACCCAGTACTTC	CASSYGGQGKETQYF
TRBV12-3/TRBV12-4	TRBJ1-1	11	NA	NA	TGTGCCAGCAGTCGCCCTACTGAAGCTTTCTTT	CASSRPTEAFF
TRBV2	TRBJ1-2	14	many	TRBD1	TGTGCCAGCACTGAAACAGGACAGGACTATGGCTACACCTTC	CASTETGQDYGYTF
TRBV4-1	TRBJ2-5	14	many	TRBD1	TGCGCCAGCGGGGTTAGACAGGGGGAAGAGACCCAGTACTTC	CASGVRQGEETQYF
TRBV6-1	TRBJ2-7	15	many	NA	TGTGCCAGCAGTGAATCTGGCAGGATCCCCTACGAGCAGTACTTC	CASSESGRIPYEQYF
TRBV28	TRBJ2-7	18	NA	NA	TGTGCCAGCAGCTCCCGGGTAGCGCGTTCTGGGAGCTCCTACGAGCAGTACTTC	CASSSRVARSGSSYEQYF
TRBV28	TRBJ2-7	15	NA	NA	TGTGCCAGCAGCCCTCCCGGGTCCTCTTCCTACGAGCAGTACTTC	CASSPPGSSSYEQYF
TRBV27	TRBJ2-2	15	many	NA	TGTGCCAGCAGTTTTTCGGGACTGATCACCGGGGAGCTGTTTTTT	CASSFSGLITGELFF
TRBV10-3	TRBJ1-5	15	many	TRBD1	TGTGCCATCAGGGACCCTGACAGGGGGAATCAGCCCCAGCATTTT	CAIRDPDRGNQPQHF
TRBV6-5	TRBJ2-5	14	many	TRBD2	TGTGCCAATTGGGGTAGGACGGGGGGAGAGACCCAGTACTTC	CANWGRTGGETQYF
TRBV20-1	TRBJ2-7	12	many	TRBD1	TGCAGTGCAGAACGGGACAGGTACGAGCAGTACTTC	CSAERDRYEQYF
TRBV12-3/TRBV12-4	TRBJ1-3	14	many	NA	TGTGCCAGCAGTTTGGGGCGTCGAGGGCCCACCATATATTTT	CASSLGRRGPTIYF
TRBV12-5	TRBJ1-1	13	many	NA	TGTGCTAGTGGTTCACAATTGAACACTGAAGCTTTCTTT	CASGSQLNTEAFF
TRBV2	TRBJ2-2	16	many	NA	TGTGCCAGCAGTGAAATTTGGGGGCCGAACACCGGGGAGCTGTTTTTT	CASSEIWGPNTGELFF
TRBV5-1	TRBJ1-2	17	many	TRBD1	TGCGCCAGCAGCGCACAGGGGGCCACGAAGACAGCCCGACCCTACACCTTC	CASSAQGATKTARPYTF
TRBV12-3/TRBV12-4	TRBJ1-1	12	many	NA	TGTGCCAGCAGTTTAGAAGGCGCCTTTCGGCTCTTT	CASSLEGAFRLF
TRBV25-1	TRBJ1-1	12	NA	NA	TGTGCCAGCAGCGGGGTTGGGCCTGAAGCTTTCTTT	CASSGVGPEAFF
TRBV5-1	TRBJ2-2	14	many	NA	TGCGCCAGCAGCTACATACAGGGTGCCGGGGAGCTGTTTTTT	CASSYIQGAGELFF
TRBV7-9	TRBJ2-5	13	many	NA	TGTGCCAGCAGCTTAGATGGCCGAGAGACCCAGTACTTC	CASSLDGRETQYF
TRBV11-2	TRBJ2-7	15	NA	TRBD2	TGCGCCAGCAGCTACCGCCCGGGACTAGCGGACGAGCAGTACTTC	CASSYRPGLADEQYF
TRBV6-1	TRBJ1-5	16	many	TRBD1	TGTGCCAGCAGGCGATTCGGGACAGATAGCAATCAGCCCCAGCATTTT	CASRRFGTDSNQPQHF
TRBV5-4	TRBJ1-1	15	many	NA	TGTGCCAGCAGCTTATTCCAGGGGAGGAACACTGAAGCTTTCTTT	CASSLFQGRNTEAFF